The 11 T cell receptor beta chains below come from one sample, sequenced in a study of blood T cell repertoires in COVID-19. The method was immunoSEQ multiplex PCR; TCRdb's version includes in-frame clones alone and lacks a portion of them. The data contain about 250,000 clones, approximately 88% of them seen just once; the ten biggest clones take up 0.85% to 1%. Sequenced sample: peripheral blood. The receptors shown here come from a woman in her thirties or forties who had recovered from COVID-19.

The rearrangement uses TRBV10-3 and TRBJ1-2, with TRBD1 as a possible D gene (5 bases). CDR1 is ENHRY and CDR2 is SYGVKD in the germline V gene. The CDR3 runs to 16 residues. The ends were cut back, 3 bases at V and 6 bases at J, with 20 bases in the middle. The CDR3 coding sequence is TGTGCCATCAGTGACGGGGGACTCGCTGCCATCGATGGCTACACCTTC. It yields the protein CAISDGGLAAIDGYTF.

V and J are TRBV10-3 and TRBJ2-2, with 7 bases lining up with TRBD2. The CDR3 sequence is 19 residues long. The germline V gene encodes CDR1 ENHRY and CDR2 SYGVKD. The junction had 12 bases not matched to a gene; V was cut back by 0 bases and J by 2 bases. The CDR3 spells CAISESQSRLAANTGELFF. The CDR3, as DNA: TGTGCCATCAGTGAGTCGCAGAGTAGGCTAGCGGCCAACACCGGGGAGCTGTTTTTT.

V usage is TRBV6-1 and J usage is TRBJ1-1; D might be TRBD1 (5 bases). Germline V gives CDR1 MNHNS, CDR2 SASEGT. The CDR3 runs to 15 residues. V was pared by 1 base and J by 4 bases, with 13 bases between. The CDR3 region has the DNA TGTGCCAGCAGTGAAGGGGCAGGGTGGGCCACTGAAGCTTTCTTT. Protein sequence: CASSEGAGWATEAFF.

The gene calls are TRBV28 and TRBJ1-5; maybe TRBD1 (6 bases). This CDR3 spans 14 amino acids. Germline assignment: CDR1 MDHEN and CDR2 SYDVKM. The V end was cut by 7 bases, the J end by 7 bases, with 17 bases between. CDR3: CASKGHTKRQPQHF. CDR3 sequence (DNA): TGTGCCAGCAAGGGACATACCAAGCGGCAGCCCCAGCATTTT. The full variable domain, in which reference TRBV28 and TRBJ1-5 provide the parts outside the CDR3, is DVKVTQSSRYLVKRTGEKVFLECVQDMDHENMFWYRQDPGLGLRLIYFSYDVKMKEKGDIPEGYSVSREKKERFSLILESASTNQTSMYLCASKGHTKRQPQHFGDGTRLSIL.

CDR3 amino acids: CASSLAPLVQETQYF. The CDR3 nucleotides read TGTGCCAGCAGCTTAGCTCCACTAGTGCAAGAGACCCAGTACTTC. V and J are TRBV7-9 and TRBJ2-5; weak D call: TRBD2 (5 bases). Germline V gives CDR1 SEHNR, CDR2 FQNEAQ (reference sequence). CDR3 length: 15 amino acids. Trimming cost V 0 bases and J 2 bases, with 10 bases left between them.

The rearrangement links TRBV11-3 to TRBJ1-2, with TRBD1 matching 9 bases. This CDR3 region has 14 residues. In germline, CDR1 is SGHNT, CDR2 YENEEA. Losses at the gene ends were 4 bases for V and 7 bases for J; bases not matched to a gene: 7. DNA for the CDR3: TGTGCCAGCAGCTCACAACAGGGGGCGTCTGGCTACACCTTC. Translation: CASSSQQGASGYTF.

A single count supports this clone. This chain links TRBV7-9 with TRBJ2-1; TRBD2 matches 11 bases. The CDR3 runs 13 residues. V was clipped by 6 bases and J by 9 bases; unmatched bases: 4. In germline, CDR1 is SEHNR, CDR2 FQNEAQ (reference sequence). The CDR3 nucleotides read TGTGCCAGCAGACCACTAGCGGGAGTTGAGCAGTTCTTC. The encoded protein is CASRPLAGVEQFF.

The chain combines TRBV6-2 or TRBV6-3 with TRBJ2-1; TRBD2 aligns across 7 bases. The CDR3 consists of 14 residues. Germline trimming cut 1 base from V and 5 bases from J; bases unmatched to any gene: 2. Germline V gene data show CDR1 as MNHEY and CDR2 as SVGEGT. Written as DNA, the CDR3 is TGTGCCAGCAGTTACTATCTAGCGGACAATGAGCAGTTCTTC. Protein product: CASSYYLADNEQFF.

CDR3 amino acids: CASRGQGSLQPQHF. The CDR3 DNA reads TGTGCCAGCAGGGGACAGGGGTCCCTGCAGCCCCAGCATTTT. V and J are TRBV27 and TRBJ1-5; 10 bases are shared with TRBD1. Losses at the gene ends were 6 bases for V and 7 bases for J; bases not matched to a gene: 6. Looked up from germline, CDR1 is MNHEY and CDR2 is SMNVEV (reference sequence). This CDR3 spans 14 amino acids.

This clone was seen just once. J is TRBJ2-7 and V is TRBV11-1; D possibly corresponds to TRBD2 (5 bases). Germline V gene sequence: CDR1 SGHAT, CDR2 FQDESV (reference sequence). CDR3 length equals 15 residues. The ends were cut back, 1 base at V and 5 bases at J, with 15 bases in the middle. The CDR3 DNA follows: TGTGCCAGCAGCTTAGTGGGCACCGGAGGACACGAGCAGTACTTC. Encoded protein: CASSLVGTGGHEQYF.

The chain uses TRBV6-4 and TRBJ2-1; D is undetermined. Germline V CDR1 and CDR2: MRHNA, SNTAGT. The CDR3 runs to 15 residues. Trimming left V 3 bases short and J 8 bases short, with 17 bases between. The CDR3 here is CASSEEDSGSHEQFF. DNA for the CDR3: TGTGCCAGCAGTGAAGAGGATTCCGGGTCCCATGAGCAGTTCTTC.